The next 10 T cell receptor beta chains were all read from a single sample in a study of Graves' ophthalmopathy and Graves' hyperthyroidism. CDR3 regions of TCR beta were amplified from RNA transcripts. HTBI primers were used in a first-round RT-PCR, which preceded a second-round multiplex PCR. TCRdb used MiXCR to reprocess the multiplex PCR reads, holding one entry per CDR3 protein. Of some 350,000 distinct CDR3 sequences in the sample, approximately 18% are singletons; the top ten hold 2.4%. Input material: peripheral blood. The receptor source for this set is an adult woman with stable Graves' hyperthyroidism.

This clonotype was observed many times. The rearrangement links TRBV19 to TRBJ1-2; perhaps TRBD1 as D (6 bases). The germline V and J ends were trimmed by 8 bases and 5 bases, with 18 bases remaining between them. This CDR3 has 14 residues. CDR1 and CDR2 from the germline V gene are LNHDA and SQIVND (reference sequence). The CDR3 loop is CASYLRDRPYGYTF. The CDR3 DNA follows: TGTGCCAGTTATTTAAGAGACAGGCCTTATGGCTACACCTTC.

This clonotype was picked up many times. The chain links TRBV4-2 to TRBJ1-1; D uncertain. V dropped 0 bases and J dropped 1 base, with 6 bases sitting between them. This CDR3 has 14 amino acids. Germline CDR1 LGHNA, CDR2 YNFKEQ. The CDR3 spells CASSQDFENTEAFF. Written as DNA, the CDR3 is TGTGCCAGCAGCCAAGACTTCGAGAACACTGAAGCTTTCTTT.

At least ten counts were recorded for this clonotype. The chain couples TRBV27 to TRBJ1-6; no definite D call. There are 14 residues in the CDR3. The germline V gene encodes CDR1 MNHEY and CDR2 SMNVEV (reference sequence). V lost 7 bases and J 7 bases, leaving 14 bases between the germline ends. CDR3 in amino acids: CASMELGLNSPLHF. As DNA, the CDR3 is TGTGCCAGCATGGAGTTGGGGTTAAATTCACCCCTCCACTTT.

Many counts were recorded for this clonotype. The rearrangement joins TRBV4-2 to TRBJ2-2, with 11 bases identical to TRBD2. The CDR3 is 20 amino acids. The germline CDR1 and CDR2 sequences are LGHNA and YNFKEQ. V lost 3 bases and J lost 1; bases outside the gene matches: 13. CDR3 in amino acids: CASSHKGGTSGYLNTGELFF. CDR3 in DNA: TGTGCCAGCAGCCACAAGGGTGGGACTAGCGGTTACTTGAACACCGGGGAGCTGTTTTTT.

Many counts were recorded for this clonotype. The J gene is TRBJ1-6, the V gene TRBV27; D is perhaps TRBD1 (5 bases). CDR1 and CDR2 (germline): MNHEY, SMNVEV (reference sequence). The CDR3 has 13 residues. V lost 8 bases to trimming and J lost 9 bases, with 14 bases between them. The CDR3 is CASVGDGASPLHF. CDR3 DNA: TGTGCCAGCGTAGGCGACGGGGCTTCACCCCTCCACTTT.

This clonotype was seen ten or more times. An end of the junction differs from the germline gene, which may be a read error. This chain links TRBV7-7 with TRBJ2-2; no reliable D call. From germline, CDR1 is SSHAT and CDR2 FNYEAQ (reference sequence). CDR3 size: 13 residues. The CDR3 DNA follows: TGTGCTAGCAGCTTAGGAAGGACCGGGGAGCTGTTTTTT. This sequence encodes CASSLGRTGELFF.

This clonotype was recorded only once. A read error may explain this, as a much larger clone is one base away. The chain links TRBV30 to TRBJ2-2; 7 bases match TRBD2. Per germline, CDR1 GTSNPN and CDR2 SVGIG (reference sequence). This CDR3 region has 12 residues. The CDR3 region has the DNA TGTGCCTGGAGCCTAGCGGCCGGGGAGGTGTTTTTT. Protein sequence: CAWSLAAGEVFF.

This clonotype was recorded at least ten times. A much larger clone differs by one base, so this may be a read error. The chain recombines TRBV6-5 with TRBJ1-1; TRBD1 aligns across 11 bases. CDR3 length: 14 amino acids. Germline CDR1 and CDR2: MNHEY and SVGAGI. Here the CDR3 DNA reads TGTGCCAGCAGTTTCGGGACAGGGGGAACTGGAGCTTTCTTT. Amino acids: CASSFGTGGTGAFF.

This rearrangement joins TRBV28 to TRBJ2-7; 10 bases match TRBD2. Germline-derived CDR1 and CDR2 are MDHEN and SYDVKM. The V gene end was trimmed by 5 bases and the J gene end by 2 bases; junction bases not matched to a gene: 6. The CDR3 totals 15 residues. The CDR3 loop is CASSPGLADTYEQYF. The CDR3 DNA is TGTGCCAGCAGTCCTGGACTAGCGGATACCTACGAGCAGTACTTC.

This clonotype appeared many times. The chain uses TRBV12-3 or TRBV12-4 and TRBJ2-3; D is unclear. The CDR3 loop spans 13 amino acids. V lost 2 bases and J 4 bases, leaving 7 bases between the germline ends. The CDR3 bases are TGTGCCAGCAGTTTAAGCGAGGCAGATACGCAGTATTTT. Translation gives CASSLSEADTQYF.